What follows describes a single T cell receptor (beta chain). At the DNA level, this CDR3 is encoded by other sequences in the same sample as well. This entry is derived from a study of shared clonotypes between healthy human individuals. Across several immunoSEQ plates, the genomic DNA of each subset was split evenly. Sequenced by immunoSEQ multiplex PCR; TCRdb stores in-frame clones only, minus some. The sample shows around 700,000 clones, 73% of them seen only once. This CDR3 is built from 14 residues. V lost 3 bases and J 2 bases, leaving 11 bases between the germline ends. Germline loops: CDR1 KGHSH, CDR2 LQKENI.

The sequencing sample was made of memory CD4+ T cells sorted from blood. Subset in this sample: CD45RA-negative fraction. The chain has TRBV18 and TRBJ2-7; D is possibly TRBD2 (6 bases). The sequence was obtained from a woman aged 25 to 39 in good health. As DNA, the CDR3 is TGTGCCAGCTCACCCGGACTATCTACCTACGAGCAGTACTTC. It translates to CASSPGLSTYEQYF.